This is a list of T cell receptor beta chains from one sample in a study of tumor-infiltrating lymphocytes in localized non-small cell lung cancer. The repertoire was sequenced with immunoSEQ multiplex PCR; TCRdb's copy has only in-frame clones and lacks some. The table lists approximately 7,400 clones, about 74% of them singletons. The sequenced sample consisted of uninvolved lung tissue not adjacent to the tumor. The receptors stem from a human donor with non-small cell lung cancer. Each CDR3 is given with its conserved first and last residue. D genes are given only for firm matches.

D gene	V gene	CDR3 length	J gene	CDR3 protein
-	TRBV2	13	TRBJ1-5	CASSEDGNQPQHF
TRBD1	TRBV29-1	14	TRBJ2-7	CSAVLGQGAYEQYF
TRBD1	TRBV19	13	TRBJ1-2	CASSRQGDYGYTF
TRBD1	TRBV7-8	17	TRBJ2-1	CASSPDPRDRGHNEQFF
-	TRBV7-2	11	TRBJ2-5	CASSSGETQYF
-	TRBV30	13	TRBJ1-5	CAWSSRADQPQHF
TRBD1	TRBV6-1	13	TRBJ1-2	CASFRDRGALGTF
-	TRBV19	10	TRBJ1-2	CASSEDGYTF
TRBD2	TRBV14	16	TRBJ2-1	CASSPSGGGRINEQFF
TRBD1	TRBV30	13	TRBJ1-5	CAWGRQGNQPQHF
TRBD1	TRBV30	13	TRBJ2-5	CAWTQGTEETQYF
-	TRBV6-5	14	TRBJ1-2	CATSVWGADYGYTF
-	TRBV30	15	TRBJ2-2	CAWSVQAPNTGELFF
-	TRBV4-2	16	TRBJ1-5	CASSQESRILNQPQHF
TRBD1	TRBV11-1	14	TRBJ1-1	CASSPGGMNTEAFF
TRBD2	TRBV25-1	14	TRBJ2-3	CASSRGGEVDTQYF
TRBD1	TRBV23-1	13	TRBJ2-7	CASSGQGEYEQYF
-	TRBV11-1	16	TRBJ2-7	CASSPWTVRGTYEQYF
TRBD2	TRBV5-4	15	TRBJ2-7	CASSPPGGGSYEQYF
-	TRBV6-5	14	TRBJ2-2	CASARGSNTGELFF
-	TRBV5-1	15	TRBJ1-5	CASSLEGIDNQPQHF
-	TRBV29-1	12	TRBJ2-2	CSVEGTTGELFF
-	TRBV10-3	13	TRBJ2-3	CAISETTADTQYF
TRBD1	TRBV5-1	14	TRBJ1-1	CASSVDRGRAEAFF
-	TRBV6-1	14	TRBJ1-6	CASSKQLNNSPLHF
-	TRBV9	14	TRBJ2-7	CASSGGGNSYEQYF
TRBD1	TRBV2	13	TRBJ2-3	CASGGTGADTQYF
-	TRBV7-6	13	TRBJ1-4	CASSQAVNEKLFF
-	TRBV2	13	TRBJ1-1	CASNELKDTEAFF
TRBD1	TRBV2	14	TRBJ1-5	CASSGQGVGQPQHF
-	TRBV7-2	15	TRBJ2-5	CASSFTSGEGETQYF
TRBD2	TRBV7-3	16	TRBJ2-2	CASSLLGGANTGELFF
-	TRBV30	12	TRBJ2-7	CAWSVDGYEQYF
TRBD1	TRBV10-3	15	TRBJ1-1	CAISESQTGFAEAFF
-	TRBV7-2	14	TRBJ2-5	CASSPGPDRETQYF
TRBD2	TRBV28	15	TRBJ2-7	CASSPASGGYYEQYF
-	TRBV6-6	14	TRBJ2-1	CASHLGGSYNEQFF
-	TRBV5-4	13	TRBJ1-1	CASSLEQYTEAFF
-	TRBV6-5	13	TRBJ2-5	CASSYGMTETQYF
TRBD1	TRBV6-6	16	TRBJ2-7	CASNRYVTGSSYEQYF
-	TRBV4-1	15	TRBJ1-2	CASSPGEAQHYGYTF
-	TRBV15	13	TRBJ2-2	CATSRDRAGELFF
-	TRBV2	14	TRBJ2-7	CASSRGGRGYEQYF